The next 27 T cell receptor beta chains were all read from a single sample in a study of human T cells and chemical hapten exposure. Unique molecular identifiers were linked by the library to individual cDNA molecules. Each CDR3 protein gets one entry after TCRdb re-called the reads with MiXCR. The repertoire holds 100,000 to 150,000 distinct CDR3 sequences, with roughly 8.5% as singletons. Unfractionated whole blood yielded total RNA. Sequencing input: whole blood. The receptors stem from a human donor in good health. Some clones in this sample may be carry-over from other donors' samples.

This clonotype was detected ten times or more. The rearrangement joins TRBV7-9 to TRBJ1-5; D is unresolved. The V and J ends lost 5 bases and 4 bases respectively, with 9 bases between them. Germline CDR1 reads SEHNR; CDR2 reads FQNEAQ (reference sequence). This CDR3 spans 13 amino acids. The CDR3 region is CASSPQENQPQHF. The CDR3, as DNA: TGTGCCAGCAGCCCTCAGGAGAATCAGCCCCAGCATTTT. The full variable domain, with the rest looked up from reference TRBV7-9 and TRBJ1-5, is DTGVSQNPRHKITKRGQNVTFRCDPISEHNRLYWYRQTLGQGPEFLTYFQNEAQLEKSRLLSDRFSAERPKGSFSTLEIQRTEQGDSAMYLCASSPQENQPQHFGDGTRLSIL.

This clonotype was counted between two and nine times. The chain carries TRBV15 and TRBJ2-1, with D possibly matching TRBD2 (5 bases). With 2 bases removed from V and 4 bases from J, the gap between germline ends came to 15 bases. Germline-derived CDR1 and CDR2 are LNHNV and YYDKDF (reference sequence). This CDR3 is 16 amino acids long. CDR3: CATSRLSPGKYNEQFF. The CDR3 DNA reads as TGTGCCACCAGCAGATTGAGTCCGGGAAAGTACAATGAGCAGTTCTTC.

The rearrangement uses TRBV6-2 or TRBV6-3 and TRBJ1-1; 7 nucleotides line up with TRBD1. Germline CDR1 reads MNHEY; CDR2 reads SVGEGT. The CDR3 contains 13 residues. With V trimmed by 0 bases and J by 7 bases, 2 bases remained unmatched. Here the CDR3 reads CASSYSTGFEAFF. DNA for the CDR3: TGTGCCAGCAGTTACTCGACAGGGTTTGAAGCTTTCTTT.

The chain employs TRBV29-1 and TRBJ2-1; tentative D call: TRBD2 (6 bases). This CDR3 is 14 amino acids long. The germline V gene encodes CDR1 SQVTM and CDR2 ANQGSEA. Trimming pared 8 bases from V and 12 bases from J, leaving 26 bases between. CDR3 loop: CSSLDSGGPFWQFF. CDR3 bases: TGCAGCTCTTTAGACTCCGGGGGACCATTCTGGCAGTTCTTC.

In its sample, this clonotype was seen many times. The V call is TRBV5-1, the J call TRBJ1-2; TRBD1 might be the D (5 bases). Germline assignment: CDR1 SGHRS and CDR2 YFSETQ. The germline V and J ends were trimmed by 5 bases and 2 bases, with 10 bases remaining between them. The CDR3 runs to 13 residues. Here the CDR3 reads CASSKDTNYGYTF. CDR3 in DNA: TGCGCCAGCAGTAAGGACACAAACTATGGCTACACCTTC. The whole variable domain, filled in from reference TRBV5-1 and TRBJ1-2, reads KAGVTQTPRYLIKTRGQQVTLSCSPISGHRSVSWYQQTPGQGLQFLFEYFSETQRNKGNFPGRFSGRQFSNSRSEMNVSTLELGDSALYLCASSKDTNYGYTFGSGTRLTVV.

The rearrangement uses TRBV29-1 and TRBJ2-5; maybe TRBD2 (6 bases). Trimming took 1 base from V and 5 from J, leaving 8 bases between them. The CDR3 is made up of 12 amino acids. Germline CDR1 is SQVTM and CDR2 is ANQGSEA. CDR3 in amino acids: CSVEGLVETQYF. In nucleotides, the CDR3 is TGCAGCGTTGAAGGACTAGTGGAGACCCAGTACTTC.

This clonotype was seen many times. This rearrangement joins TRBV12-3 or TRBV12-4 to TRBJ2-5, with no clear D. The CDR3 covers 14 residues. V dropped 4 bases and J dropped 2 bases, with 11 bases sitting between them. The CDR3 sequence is CASSSPGPQETQYF. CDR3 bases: TGTGCCAGCAGTTCTCCGGGTCCTCAAGAGACCCAGTACTTC.

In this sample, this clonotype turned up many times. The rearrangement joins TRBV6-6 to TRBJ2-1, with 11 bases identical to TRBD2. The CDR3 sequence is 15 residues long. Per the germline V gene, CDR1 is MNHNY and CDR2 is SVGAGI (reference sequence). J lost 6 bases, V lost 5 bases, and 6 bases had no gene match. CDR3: CASSLSGGAINEQFF. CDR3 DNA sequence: TGTGCCAGCAGTCTTAGCGGGGGGGCGATCAATGAGCAGTTCTTC.

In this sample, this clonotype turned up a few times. The CDR3 spells CASSKRGEHSYEQYF. DNA of the CDR3: TGTGCCAGCAGCAAACGGGGGGAACATTCCTACGAGCAGTACTTC. The rearrangement links TRBV7-9 to TRBJ2-7; 7 positions match TRBD2. Germline V gives CDR1 SEHNR, CDR2 FQNEAQ (reference sequence). J gave up 1 base and V 5 bases, and 8 bases lay outside the gene matches. The CDR3 has 15 residues.

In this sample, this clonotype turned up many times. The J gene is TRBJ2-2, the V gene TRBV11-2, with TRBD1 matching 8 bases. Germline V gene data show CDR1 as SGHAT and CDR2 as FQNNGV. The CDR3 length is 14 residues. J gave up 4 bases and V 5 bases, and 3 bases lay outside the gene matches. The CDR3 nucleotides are TGTGCCAGCAGCCCTGACAGGGGCACCGGGGAGCTGTTTTTT. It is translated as CASSPDRGTGELFF. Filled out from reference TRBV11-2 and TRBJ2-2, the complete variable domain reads EAGVAQSPRYKIIEKRQSVAFWCNPISGHATLYWYQQILGQGPKLLIQFQNNGVVDDSQLPKDRFSAERLKGVDSTLKIQPAKLEDSAVYLCASSPDRGTGELFFGEGSRLTVL.

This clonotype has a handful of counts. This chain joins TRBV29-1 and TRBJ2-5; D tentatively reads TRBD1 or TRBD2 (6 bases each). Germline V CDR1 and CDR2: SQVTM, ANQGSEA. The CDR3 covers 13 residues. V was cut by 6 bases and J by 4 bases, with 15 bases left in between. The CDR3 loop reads CSVWDKGGETQYF. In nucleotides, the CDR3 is TGCAGCGTCTGGGACAAGGGGGGAGAGACCCAGTACTTC.

CDR3 sequence (DNA): TGCAGTGCGTTGCGGGCCCTGGAGCATGGCTACACCTTC. It yields the protein CSALRALEHGYTF. V usage is TRBV20-1 and J usage is TRBJ1-2; no clear D. Trimming left V 6 bases short and J 6 bases short, with 17 bases between. From germline, CDR1 is DFQATT and CDR2 SNEGSKA (reference sequence). The CDR3 loop spans 13 amino acids.

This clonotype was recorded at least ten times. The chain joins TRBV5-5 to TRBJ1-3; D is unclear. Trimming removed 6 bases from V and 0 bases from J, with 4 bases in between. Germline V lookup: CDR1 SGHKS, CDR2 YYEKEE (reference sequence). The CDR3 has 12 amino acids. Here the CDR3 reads CASTSSGNTIYF. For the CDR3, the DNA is TGTGCCAGCACCTCCTCTGGAAACACCATATATTTT.

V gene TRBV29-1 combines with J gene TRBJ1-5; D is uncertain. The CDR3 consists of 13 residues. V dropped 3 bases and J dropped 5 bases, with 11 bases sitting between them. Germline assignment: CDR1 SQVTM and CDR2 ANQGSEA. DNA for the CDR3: TGCAGCGTTGAGGGCAGCGACGATCAGCCCCAGCATTTT. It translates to CSVEGSDDQPQHF.

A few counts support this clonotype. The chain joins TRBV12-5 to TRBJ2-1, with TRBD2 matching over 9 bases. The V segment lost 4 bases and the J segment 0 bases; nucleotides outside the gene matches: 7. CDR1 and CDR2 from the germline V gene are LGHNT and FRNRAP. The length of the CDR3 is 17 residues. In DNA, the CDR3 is TGTGCTAGTGGTTCTCCTAGCGGGACGGTCTCCTACAATGAGCAGTTCTTC. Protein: CASGSPSGTVSYNEQFF.

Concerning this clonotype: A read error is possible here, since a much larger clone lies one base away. For the CDR3, the DNA is TGCAGCGTTGAATGGATAGGTTCGCAAGAGACCCAGTACTTC. It encodes CSVEWIGSQETQYF. V and J are TRBV29-1 and TRBJ2-5; no firm D call. The CDR3 is 14 residues long. The germline gives CDR1 SQVTM, CDR2 ANQGSEA. Trimming took off 2 bases at V and 2 bases at J, with 12 bases between the two ends.

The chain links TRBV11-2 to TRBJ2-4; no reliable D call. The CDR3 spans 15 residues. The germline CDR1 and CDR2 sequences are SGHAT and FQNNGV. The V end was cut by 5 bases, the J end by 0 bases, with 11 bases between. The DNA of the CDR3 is TGTGCCAGCAGCCAGGAGAGTCTAGCCAAAAACATTCAGTACTTC. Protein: CASSQESLAKNIQYF.

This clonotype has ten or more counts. The CDR3 here is CASSASYEQYF. The CDR3 coding sequence is TGCGCCAGCAGCGCGTCCTACGAGCAGTACTTC. J is TRBJ2-7 and V is TRBV5-1; D is undetermined. Germline-derived CDR1 and CDR2 are SGHRS and YFSETQ. The CDR3 is 11 amino acids. The ends were cut back, 4 bases at V and 1 base at J, with 3 bases in the middle.

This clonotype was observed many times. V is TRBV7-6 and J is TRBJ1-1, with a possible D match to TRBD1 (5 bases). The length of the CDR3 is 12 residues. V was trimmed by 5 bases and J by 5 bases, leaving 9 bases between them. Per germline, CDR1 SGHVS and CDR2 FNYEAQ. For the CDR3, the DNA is TGTGCCAGCAGCCCGAGGGGAACTGAAGCTTTCTTT. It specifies CASSPRGTEAFF.

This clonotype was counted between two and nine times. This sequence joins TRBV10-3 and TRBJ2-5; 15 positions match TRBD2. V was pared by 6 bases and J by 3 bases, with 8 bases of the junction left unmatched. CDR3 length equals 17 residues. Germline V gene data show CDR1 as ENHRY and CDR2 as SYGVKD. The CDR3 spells CAIRPGLAGGFKETQYF. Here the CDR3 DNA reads TGTGCCATCAGGCCGGGACTAGCGGGAGGTTTTAAAGAGACCCAGTACTTC.

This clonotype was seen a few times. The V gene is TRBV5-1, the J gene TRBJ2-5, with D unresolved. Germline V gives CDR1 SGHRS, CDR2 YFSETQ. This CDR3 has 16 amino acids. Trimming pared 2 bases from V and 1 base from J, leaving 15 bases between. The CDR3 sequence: CASSLEPGFAQETQYF. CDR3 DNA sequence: TGCGCCAGCAGCTTAGAGCCTGGGTTTGCCCAAGAGACCCAGTACTTC.

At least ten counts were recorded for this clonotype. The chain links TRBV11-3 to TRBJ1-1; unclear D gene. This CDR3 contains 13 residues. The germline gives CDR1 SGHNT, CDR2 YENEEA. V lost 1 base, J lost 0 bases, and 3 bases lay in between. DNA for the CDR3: TGTGCCAGCAGCTTAGGCGTGAACACTGAAGCTTTCTTT. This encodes CASSLGVNTEAFF. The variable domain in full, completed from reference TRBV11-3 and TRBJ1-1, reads EAGVVQSPRYKIIEKKQPVAFWCNPISGHNTLYWYLQNLGQGPELLIRYENEEAVDDSQLPKDRFSAERLKGVDSTLKIQPAELGDSAVYLCASSLGVNTEAFFGQGTRLTVV.

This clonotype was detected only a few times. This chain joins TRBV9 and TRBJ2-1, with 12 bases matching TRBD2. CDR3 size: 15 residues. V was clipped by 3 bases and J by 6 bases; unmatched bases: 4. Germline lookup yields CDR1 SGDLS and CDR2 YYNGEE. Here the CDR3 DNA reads TGTGCCAGCAGCGATACTAGCGGGGGGACCAATGAGCAGTTCTTC. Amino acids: CASSDTSGGTNEQFF. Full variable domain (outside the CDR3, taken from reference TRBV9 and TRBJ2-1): DSGVTQTPKHLITATGQRVTLRCSPRSGDLSVYWYQQSLDQGLQFLIQYYNGEERAKGNILERFSAQQFPDLHSELNLSSLELGDSALYFCASSDTSGGTNEQFFGPGTRLTVL.

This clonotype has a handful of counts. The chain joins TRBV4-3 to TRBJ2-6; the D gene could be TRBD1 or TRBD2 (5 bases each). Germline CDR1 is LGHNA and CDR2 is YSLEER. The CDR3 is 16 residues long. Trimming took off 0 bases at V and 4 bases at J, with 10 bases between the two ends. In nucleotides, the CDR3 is TGCGCCAGCAGCCAAGAATGGGGGAACGGGGCCAACGTCCTGACTTTC. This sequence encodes CASSQEWGNGANVLTF.

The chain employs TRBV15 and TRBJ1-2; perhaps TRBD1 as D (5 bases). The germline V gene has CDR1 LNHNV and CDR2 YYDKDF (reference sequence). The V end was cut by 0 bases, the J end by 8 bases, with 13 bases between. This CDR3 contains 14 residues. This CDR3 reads CATSRDDEGDGYTF. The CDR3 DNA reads TGTGCCACCAGCAGAGATGATGAAGGGGACGGCTACACCTTC.

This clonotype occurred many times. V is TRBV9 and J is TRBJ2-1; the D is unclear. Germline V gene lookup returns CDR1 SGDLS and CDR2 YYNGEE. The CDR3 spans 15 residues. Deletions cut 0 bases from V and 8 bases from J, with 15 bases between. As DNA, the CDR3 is TGTGCCAGCAGCGTAGACGGTTCTGTGGGGTATGAGCAGTTCTTC. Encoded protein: CASSVDGSVGYEQFF. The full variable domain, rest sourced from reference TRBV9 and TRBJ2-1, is DSGVTQTPKHLITATGQRVTLRCSPRSGDLSVYWYQQSLDQGLQFLIQYYNGEERAKGNILERFSAQQFPDLHSELNLSSLELGDSALYFCASSVDGSVGYEQFFGPGTRLTVL.

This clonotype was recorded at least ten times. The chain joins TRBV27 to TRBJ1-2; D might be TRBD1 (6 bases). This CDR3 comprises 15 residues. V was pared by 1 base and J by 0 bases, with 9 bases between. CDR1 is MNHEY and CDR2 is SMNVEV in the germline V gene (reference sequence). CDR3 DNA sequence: TGTGCCAGCAGTTTATATGGGGGGCCTAACTATGGCTACACCTTC. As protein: CASSLYGGPNYGYTF.